The sequence of this T cell receptor (beta chain) was determined in a study of blood T cell repertoires in COVID-19. Authors' analysis steps: The authors estimated nucleated cell counts from reference gene primer amplification. Some clones are missing from TCRdb's copy, which holds only in-frame ones; the method was immunoSEQ multiplex PCR. The V and J calls and clone size were taken over from that table, and D and trimming were inferred from the DNA. This sample has about 91,000 clones; about 75% occur once, and the top ten carry about 10%. This CDR3 spans 14 amino acids. The ends lost 2 bases at V and 6 bases at J; junction bases unmatched: 5. CDR1 is SGHRS, CDR2 YFSETQ, per germline.

Sequences were obtained from peripheral blood. The source is a woman of 80 years or more with acute or convalescent COVID-19. The chain has TRBV5-1 and TRBJ2-1; 7 bases are a match to TRBD2. Here the CDR3 DNA reads TGCGCCAGCAGCTTCCACGGGGGGATCAATGAGCAGTTCTTC. It translates to CASSFHGGINEQFF.